This TCR beta chain was identified during a study of OX40 agonist ivuxolimab in advanced cancers. Study at large: Patients took ivuxolimab, an agonistic anti-OX40 (CD134) antibody. Patients with hepatocellular carcinoma, melanoma, renal cell or head and neck cancer made up the dose-escalation patients.

The cohort excluded patients with autoimmune disease history or systemic immunosuppression. CDR3 length equals 15 residues. V trimming: 5 bases; J trimming: 6 bases; junction bases outside the gene matches: 10. Germline lookup yields CDR1 SGHAT and CDR2 FQDESV (reference sequence). The assay was immunoSEQ multiplex PCR, and TCRdb's table has in-frame clones only and misses some. This table has 85,000 to 100,000 clones, around 87% appearing once. This TCR was sampled from an adult with an advanced solid tumor such as melanoma, head and neck, liver or kidney cancer. The source was CD4+ or CD8+ T cells sorted from blood, collected in a trial of the OX40 agonist ivuxolimab. The chain employs TRBV11-1 and TRBJ2-1; the match to TRBD2 covers 7 bases. CDR3 sequence reads: CASSPTSGVINEQFF. The CDR3 nucleotides read TGTGCCAGCAGCCCCACCAGCGGGGTTATCAATGAGCAGTTCTTC.